This T cell receptor (beta chain) originates from a study of metastatic and nonmetastatic thyroid tumors (dated by TCRdb to 2020 to 2021). Regarding the study in general: Repertoires from peripheral blood and from tumor or nodule tissue samples of malignant and benign thyroid patients were compared.

No patient had received any treatment before thyroid surgery. Using T-cell receptor beta sequencing, the researchers looked back retrospectively at clinical samples from patients, gathered between about 2012 and 2019. In this sample, this clone turned up a few times. Its antigen specificity is not known. A read error is possible here, since a much larger clone lies one base away. Libraries were built with PCR. TCRdb shows the sequencer as Illumina HiSeq 4000. High-throughput sequencing was used to profile the TCR beta-chain CDR3 region of each patient. Per the source publication's procedure: The researchers built a classifier to tell apart papillary thyroid cancer patients with distant metastasis, based on CDR3 differences among clinicopathological groups. The Shannon index was used to measure repertoire diversity, and the Morisita-Horn index was used to measure how similar tumor and blood repertoires were. In TCRdb, the public reads were trimmed at Q25 with fastp and aligned with MiXCR, with productive beta chains retained. None of the V and J calls come from the authors' own analysis; TCRdb made them. For this sample there are under 35,000 clones; roughly a fifth appear just once. The leading ten clones occupy about 22% of the sample.

Overall results and qualifications from the work: In both blood and tumor samples, TCR beta diversity was reported to be significantly higher in malignant tumors than in benign nodules.

V is shortened by 5 bases, J by 4 bases, and the region joining them spans 19 bases. CDR1 and CDR2 were assigned from the germline V gene as KGHDR and SFDVKD. Reading from cysteine to phenylalanine, the CDR3 counts 16 amino acids. Only the CDR3 DNA is retained, 48 bases long and in frame from the first base. The chain is assembled from TRBV24-1 and TRBJ2-5; the D gene is perhaps TRBD1 or TRBD2, each of them matching over 7 bases. The source is a female donor with papillary thyroid cancer or a benign thyroid nodule (not recorded which). Some clones in this sample may be carry-over from other donors' samples. Material: blood. The DNA sequence follows: TGTGCCACCAGTGGTAGTTACGGCAGGGGGGGAGAGACCCAGTACTTC. Translated, this gives CATSGSYGRGGETQYF.